This TCR beta chain was sequenced in a study of shared clonotypes between healthy human individuals (dated by TCRdb to 2020 to 2021). About the investigation overall: The cohort included a few men and two women between 18 and 49 years of age. The study deeply sequenced blood TCR repertoires of five healthy adults to estimate repertoire size and the extent of clonotype sharing between individuals. Libraries were prepared and TCR repertoires were sequenced by different laboratories using diverse techniques, in order to increase sequencing depth and limit assay-specific biases. Per donor, leukapheresis produced somewhere between about 0.94 and 9.5 billion PBMCs. Beyond this particular receptor, the publication reports: Based on pairwise subsampling, the degree of clonotype sharing among donors was expected to be affected by sequencing depth. Sampling was restricted to blood, and TCR repertoires in tissues likely differ from the TCR repertoires found in blood. Because the study included a small number of donors, the genetic and exposure-history diversity represented was limited.

Donors were healthy HIV-negative adults with no recently reported acute infections or vaccinations. Every donor was a Caucasian adult living in Nashville, Tennessee, USA. For unsorted samples, tens of millions of PBMCs were counted, and genomic DNA was extracted using the QIAamp DNA Blood Mini kit. Blood was obtained by leukapheresis, after which PBMCs were separated by Ficoll-Histopaque density gradient centrifugation and cryopreserved in liquid nitrogen vapor phase. Trimmed from V: 0 bases; trimmed from J: 6 bases; junction bases lacking a gene match: 4. As encoded in the germline V gene, CDR1 is MRHNA while CDR2 is SNTAGT. CDR3 length: 16 amino acids, cysteine to phenylalanine. Here the CDR3 DNA is all that survives: 48 bases in frame from base 1. Of note for this clone: The specificity of this receptor is unknown. Base qualities are not recorded, but no much larger clone differs from it by a single base.

Using the deep immunoSEQ assay, multiplex PCR amplified TCR CDR3 regions from genomic DNA. Extracted genomic DNA from each cell subset was distributed evenly across all wells of several immunoSEQ 96-well plates, and each plate was treated as a replicate. For unsorted PBMC, 300 to 350 ng genomic DNA, equal to roughly 32,000 T cell genomes, was loaded into each replicate PCR. Genomic DNA from unsorted PBMC was sequenced over ten immunoSEQ deep assay plates. The purified libraries were quantified using a Qubit 3.0 fluorometer, sized with a Bioanalyzer 2100, and then quantified again using the KAPA Library Quantification kit. Each immunoSEQ 96-well plate was sequenced on its own single-read 150-cycle Illumina NextSeq 550 flow cell. On the study's bioinformatics: Because the immunoSEQ output included only junctional sequences and no quality scores, the filtering could not be the same as the filtering used for full-length reads. Sequences were annotated with PyIR, a Python wrapper for IgBLAST v1.9, using IMGT germline references to assign V/J genes and CDR3. Reads with weak V/J assignments (E-value above 1e-6), missing CDR3, stop codons, out-of-frame junctions, or ambiguous translated residues were removed. V3J clonotypes were defined by identical inferred V gene, J gene, and CDR3 amino acid sequence. To compute the percentage overlap between repertoires, the number of shared unique clonotypes was divided by the size of the smaller repertoire. RTK rarefaction, the Chao1 estimator, and Recon v2.1 estimates of unobserved clonotypes were used to assess repertoire richness. TCRdb obtained this table from immuneACCESS and retained in-frame rearrangements with V and J assigned. These tables miss some clones; where compared with another copy, unresolved V genes account for less than half of the shortfall, and the remainder is unexplained. D and trimming were read from the DNA, whereas the V and J calls and clone size are those reported in that table. The sample table holds fewer than 550,000 clones, of which over 75% were seen once. The ten largest clones represent 9.5% to 15% of the sample.

The sequenced material came from PBMCs. The TCR comes from a woman between 35 and 50 years old in good health. Some clones in this sample may be carry-over from other donors' samples. The sequence joins TRBV6-4 to TRBJ2-3, and 12 junctional nucleotides match TRBD2. The CDR3 has the sequence CASSDSTSGSLDTQYF. The sequenced DNA is TGTGCCAGCAGTGACTCGACTAGCGGGAGTTTGGATACGCAGTATTTT.